This entry is about one T cell receptor beta chain. Its antigen remains unknown. The record originates from a study of T cell responses to AZD1222 COVID-19 vaccine. Study conclusions and caveats: Close to half of all spike-specific TCRs reportedly target regions of the variants that are unmutated. White British people made up most donors, females outnumbered males, and clonal diversity was possibly underestimated.

The length of the CDR3 is 13 residues. V was clipped by 6 bases and J by 2 bases, with 10 bases between them. Germline V lookup: CDR1 MDHEN, CDR2 SYDVKM. TCRdb's copy holds only in-frame clones and misses some; the assay was immunoSEQ multiplex PCR. The sample includes about 99,000 clones, approximately 90% of them seen just once. This receptor was obtained from an adult who received the AZD1222 COVID-19 vaccine. The material sequenced was peripheral blood, taken 28 days after the second AZD1222 dose. The gene calls are TRBV28 and TRBJ1-1, with D possibly being TRBD1 (6 bases). The CDR3 here is CASRPQGNTEAFF. The DNA for the CDR3 is TGTGCCAGCAGACCACAGGGAAACACTGAAGCTTTCTTT.